A selection of T cell receptor beta chains follows, all from one sample in a study of CD8 T cells in ankylosing spondylitis. MiXCR was run by TCRdb on the 5' RACE reads, yielding one entry per CDR3 protein. The table lists roughly 230,000 distinct CDR3 sequences, 18% of them singletons. The sequenced material came from blood, either unsorted or a sorted T cell fraction (not recorded which). These TCRs come from a male donor with ankylosing spondylitis or in good health (not recorded which). Each CDR3 is given with its conserved first and last residue. Fields, in order: V gene, D gene, J gene, clone size, CDR3 protein, CDR3 DNA. D genes are given only for firm matches. For some rows the clone size is stated as once, few or many, or as a class when expanded; others skip it.

>TRBV4-2|-|TRBJ2-5|-
CASSQDTGERETQYF
TGTGCCAGCAGCCAAGATACGGGAGAAAGGGAGACCCAGTACTTC
>TRBV6-2/TRBV6-3|-|TRBJ2-1|-
CASSYPGQSGF
TGTGCCAGCAGTTACCCCGGACAGTCTGGTTTC
>TRBV24-1|-|TRBJ2-7|few
CATSVQDRRYEQYF
TGTGCCACCAGTGTCCAGGACAGACGCTACGAGCAGTACTTC
>TRBV20-1|TRBD2|TRBJ2-1|-
CSAISGRATYNEQFF
TGCAGTGCAATTAGCGGGAGGGCCACCTACAATGAGCAGTTCTTC
>TRBV5-1|TRBD1|TRBJ2-1|few
CASSPLERQGINEQFF
TGCGCCAGCAGCCCCCTCGAGAGACAGGGGATTAATGAGCAGTTCTTC
>TRBV25-1|TRBD1|TRBJ2-7|-
CASSGTRDRATYEQYF
TGTGCCAGCAGCGGGACCCGGGACAGGGCTACCTACGAGCAGTACTTC
>TRBV6-5|TRBD2|TRBJ2-7|few
CASSYGGVSSYEQYF
TGTGCCAGCAGTTACGGGGGGGTGAGTTCCTACGAGCAGTACTTC
>TRBV20-1|-|TRBJ2-3|-
CSARDILGGDTQYF
TGCAGTGCTAGAGATATACTGGGAGGAGATACGCAGTATTTT
>TRBV29-1|-|TRBJ2-1|-
CSVEGARTIYNEQFF
TGCAGCGTTGAAGGAGCCAGGACGATCTACAATGAGCAGTTCTTC
>TRBV19|-|TRBJ2-7|once
CASSPEGVYEQYF
TGTGCCAGTAGTCCCGAGGGGGTCTACGAGCAGTACTTC
>TRBV6-1|-|TRBJ2-1|-
CASSPRKSSYNEQFF
TGTGCCAGCAGCCCGCGGAAGAGCTCCTACAATGAGCAGTTCTTC
>TRBV6-1|-|TRBJ2-1|-
CASSEGPVRYNEQFF
TGTGCCAGCAGCGAGGGACCGGTTCGATACAATGAGCAGTTCTTC
>TRBV4-1|TRBD1|TRBJ1-1|many
CASSQPTGVTEAFF
TGCGCCAGCAGCCAACCGACAGGGGTCACTGAAGCTTTCTTT
>TRBV20-1|-|TRBJ2-4|many
CSARTRAKNIQYF
TGCAGTGCTAGAACACGAGCCAAAAACATTCAGTACTTC
>TRBV4-3|-|TRBJ2-7|-
CASSPGTLDYEQYF
TGCGCCAGCAGCCCCGGGACACTCGACTACGAGCAGTACTTC
>TRBV20-1|TRBD1|TRBJ2-1|-
CSARDPGTGGYEQFF
TGCAGTGCTAGAGATCCCGGGACAGGGGGTTATGAGCAGTTCTTC
>TRBV7-9|TRBD1|TRBJ2-7|-
CASSLGDRGKTSEQYF
TGTGCCAGCAGCTTGGGGGACAGGGGCAAGACTAGCGAGCAGTACTTC
>TRBV29-1|-|TRBJ2-1|-
CSAPVKRDEQFF
TGCAGCGCCCCTGTGAAGAGGGATGAGCAGTTCTTC
>TRBV29-1|-|TRBJ2-1|many
CSVEDVHGGLYNEQFF
TGCAGCGTTGAAGATGTACACGGGGGACTCTACAATGAGCAGTTCTTC
>TRBV5-4|TRBD2|TRBJ2-1|few
CASSLLTSGRRTYNEQFF
TGTGCCAGCAGCTTGTTGACTAGCGGGAGAAGGACCTACAATGAGCAGTTCTTC
>TRBV7-9|-|TRBJ2-7|-
CASSMGGRYEQYF
TGTGCCAGCAGCATGGGGGGGCGGTACGAGCAGTACTTC
>TRBV7-6|TRBD1|TRBJ2-3|many
CASIQQGTDTQYF
TGTGCCAGCATCCAACAGGGGACAGATACGCAGTATTTT
>TRBV29-1|TRBD2|TRBJ2-1|-
CSATPGGSSYNEQFF
TGCAGCGCCACACCCGGGGGGAGCTCCTACAATGAGCAGTTCTTC
>TRBV20-1|TRBD2|TRBJ2-3|few
CSARGTLDGGRGGDTQYF
TGCAGTGCTAGAGGGACCCTGGATGGCGGGAGGGGAGGCGATACGCAGTATTTT
>TRBV12-3/TRBV12-4|TRBD2|TRBJ2-1|many
CASSLSGIYNEQFF
TGTGCCAGCAGTTTAAGCGGGATCTACAATGAGCAGTTCTTC